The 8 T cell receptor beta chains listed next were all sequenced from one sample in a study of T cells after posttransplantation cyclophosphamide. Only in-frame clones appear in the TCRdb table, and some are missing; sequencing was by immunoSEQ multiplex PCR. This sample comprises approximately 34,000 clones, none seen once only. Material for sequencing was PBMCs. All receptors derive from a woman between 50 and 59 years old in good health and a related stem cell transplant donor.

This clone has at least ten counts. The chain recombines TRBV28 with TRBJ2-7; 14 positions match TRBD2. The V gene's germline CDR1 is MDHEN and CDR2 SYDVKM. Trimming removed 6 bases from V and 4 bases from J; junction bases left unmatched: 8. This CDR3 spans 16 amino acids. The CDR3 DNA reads TGTGCCAGCAGCAGCGGGGGGACTAGCGGGAGTTACGAGCAGTACTTC. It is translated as CASSSGGTSGSYEQYF.

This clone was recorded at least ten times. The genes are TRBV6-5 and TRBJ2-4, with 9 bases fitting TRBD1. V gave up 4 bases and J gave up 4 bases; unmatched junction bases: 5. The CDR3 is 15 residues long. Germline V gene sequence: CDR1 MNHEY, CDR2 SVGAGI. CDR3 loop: CASSSLGTGKNIQYF. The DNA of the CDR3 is TGTGCCAGCAGTTCGCTCGGGACAGGGAAAAACATTCAGTACTTC.

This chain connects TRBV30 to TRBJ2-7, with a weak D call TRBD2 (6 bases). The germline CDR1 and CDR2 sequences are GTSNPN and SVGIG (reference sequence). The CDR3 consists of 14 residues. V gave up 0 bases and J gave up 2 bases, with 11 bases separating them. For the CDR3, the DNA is TGTGCCTGGAGTGTAGGCGGGGTAGCCTACGAGCAGTACTTC. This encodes CAWSVGGVAYEQYF.

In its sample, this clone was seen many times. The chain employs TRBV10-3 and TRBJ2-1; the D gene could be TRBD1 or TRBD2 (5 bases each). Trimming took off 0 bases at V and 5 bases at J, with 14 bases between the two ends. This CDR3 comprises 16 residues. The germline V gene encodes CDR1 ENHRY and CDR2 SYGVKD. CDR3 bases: TGTGCCATCAGTGAGTCTTCGAGTCGAGGGGACAATGAGCAGTTCTTC. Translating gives CAISESSSRGDNEQFF.

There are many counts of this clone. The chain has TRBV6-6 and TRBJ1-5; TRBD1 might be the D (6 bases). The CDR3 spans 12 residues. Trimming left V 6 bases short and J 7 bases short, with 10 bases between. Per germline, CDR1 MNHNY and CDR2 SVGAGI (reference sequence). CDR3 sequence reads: CASRQGRQPQHF. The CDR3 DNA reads TGTGCCAGCAGACAGGGTAGGCAGCCCCAGCATTTT.

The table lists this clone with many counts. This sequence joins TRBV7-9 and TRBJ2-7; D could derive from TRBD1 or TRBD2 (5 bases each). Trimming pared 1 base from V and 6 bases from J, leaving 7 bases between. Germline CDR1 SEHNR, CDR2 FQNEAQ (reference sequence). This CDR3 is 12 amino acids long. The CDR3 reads CASSLEGSEQYF. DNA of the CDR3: TGTGCCAGCAGCTTAGAGGGGAGCGAGCAGTACTTC.

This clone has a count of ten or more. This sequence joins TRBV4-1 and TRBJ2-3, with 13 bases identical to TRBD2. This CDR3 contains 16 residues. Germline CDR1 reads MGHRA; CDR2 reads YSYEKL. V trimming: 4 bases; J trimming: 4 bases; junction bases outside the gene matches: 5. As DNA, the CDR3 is TGCGCCAGCAGCCTCGGACTAGCGGGAGTGGCAGATACGCAGTATTTT. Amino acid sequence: CASSLGLAGVADTQYF.

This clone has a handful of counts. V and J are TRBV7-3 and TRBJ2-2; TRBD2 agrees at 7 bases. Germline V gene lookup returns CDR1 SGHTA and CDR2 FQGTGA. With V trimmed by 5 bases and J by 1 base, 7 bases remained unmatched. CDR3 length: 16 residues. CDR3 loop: CASSALGGENTGELFF. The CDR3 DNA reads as TGTGCCAGCAGCGCGCTGGGGGGGGAGAACACCGGGGAGCTGTTTTTT.